This T cell receptor (beta chain) was identified in a study of blood T cell repertoires in COVID-19. The overall study: Some COVID-19 samples were acute and others convalescent; all came from the United States, Italy and Spain. Sources were T cells, B-cell-depleted T cells, or PBMCs; the material itself was cDNA or gDNA.

The CDR3 is 18 residues long. V lost 4 bases, J lost 7 bases, and 16 bases stayed unmatched. Germline V CDR1 and CDR2: KGHDR, SFDVKD. Original analysis: The assay estimated nucleated cells by amplifying reference gene primers. Measured with immunoSEQ multiplex PCR; TCRdb has only the in-frame clones, and not every one. V and J calls and clone size are given by that table; D and trimming were obtained from the DNA. The sample lists about 110,000 clones; 71% were seen once. This chain joins TRBV24-1 and TRBJ2-3; 10 nucleotides agree with TRBD1. The sequence was obtained from a human donor with acute or convalescent COVID-19. The donor label of this sample is uncertain. Sequenced: peripheral blood. CDR3 coding DNA: TGTGCCACCAGTGACCAAACTACCGGGACAGGGGCGAGATATACGCAGTATTTT. It is translated as CATSDQTTGTGARYTQYF.